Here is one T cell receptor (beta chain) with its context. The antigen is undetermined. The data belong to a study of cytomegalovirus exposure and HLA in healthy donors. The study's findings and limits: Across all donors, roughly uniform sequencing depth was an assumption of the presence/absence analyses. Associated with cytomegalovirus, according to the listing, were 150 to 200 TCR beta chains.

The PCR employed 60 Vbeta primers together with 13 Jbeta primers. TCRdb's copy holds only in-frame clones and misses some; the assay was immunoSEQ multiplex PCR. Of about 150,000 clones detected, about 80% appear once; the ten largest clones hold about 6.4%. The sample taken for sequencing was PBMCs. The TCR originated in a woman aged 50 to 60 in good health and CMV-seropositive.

DNA of the CDR3: TGTGCCAGCAGCTTAATAAATGAGCAGTTCTTC. It encodes CASSLINEQFF. The chain couples TRBV5-5 to TRBJ2-1, with D unclear. From germline, CDR1 is SGHKS and CDR2 YYEKEE (reference sequence). The CDR3 totals 11 residues. Trimming removed 2 bases from V and 7 bases from J, with 4 bases in between.